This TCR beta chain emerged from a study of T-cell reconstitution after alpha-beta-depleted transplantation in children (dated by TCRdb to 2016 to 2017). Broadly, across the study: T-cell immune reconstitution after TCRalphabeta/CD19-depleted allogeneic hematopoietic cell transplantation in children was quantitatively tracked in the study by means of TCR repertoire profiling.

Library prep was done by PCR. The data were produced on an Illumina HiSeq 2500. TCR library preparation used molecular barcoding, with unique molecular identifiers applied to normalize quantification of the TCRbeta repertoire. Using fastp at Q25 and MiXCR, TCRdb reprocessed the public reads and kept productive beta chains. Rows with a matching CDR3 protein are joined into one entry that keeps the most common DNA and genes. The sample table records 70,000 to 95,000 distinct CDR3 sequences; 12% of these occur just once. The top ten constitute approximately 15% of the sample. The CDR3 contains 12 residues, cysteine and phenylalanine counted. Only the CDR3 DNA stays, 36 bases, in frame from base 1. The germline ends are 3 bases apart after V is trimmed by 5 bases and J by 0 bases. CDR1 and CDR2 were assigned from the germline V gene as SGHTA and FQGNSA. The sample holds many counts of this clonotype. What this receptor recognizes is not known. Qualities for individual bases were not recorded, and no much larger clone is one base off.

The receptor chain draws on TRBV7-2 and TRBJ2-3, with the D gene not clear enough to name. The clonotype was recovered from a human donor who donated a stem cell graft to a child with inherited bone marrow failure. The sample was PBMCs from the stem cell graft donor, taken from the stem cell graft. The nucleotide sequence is TGTGCCAGCAGCAAAAGCACAGATACGCAGTATTTT. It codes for CASSKSTDTQYF.